This T cell receptor beta chain was profiled in a study of cytomegalovirus exposure and HLA in healthy donors. In regard to this clone: Its antigen remains unknown.

The PCR was carried out with 60 Vbeta primers and 13 Jbeta primers. The protocol was immunoSEQ multiplex PCR, while the TCRdb copy is restricted to in-frame clones and leaves out a portion. This sample's clone table lists roughly 120,000 clones. Study-level points and caveats: Both high specificity and high sensitivity reportedly marked the classifier's diagnosis of cytomegalovirus status. The study labeled approximately 150 TCR beta chains cytomegalovirus-associated. The majority of CMV-associated TCR beta chains were reported as apparently HLA-restricted in a later analysis.

This clonotype was sampled from a man aged 40-49 years in good health and CMV-seropositive. Input material: PBMCs.

The chain's CDR3 is CASSEGGSPATNEKLFF. The CDR3 DNA sequence: TGTGCCAGCAGTGAAGGGGGCAGCCCTGCAACTAATGAAAAACTGTTTTTT. V usage is TRBV6-1 and J usage is TRBJ1-4; a weak D match, TRBD1 (5 bases). Germline V gene lookup returns CDR1 MNHNS and CDR2 SASEGT. V was shortened by 1 base and J by 0 bases, with 12 bases between the two germline ends. CDR3 length: 17 residues.